This T cell receptor beta chain was sequenced for a study of blood T cell repertoires in COVID-19 (dated by TCRdb to about 2020). Some background on the complete study: Samples covering the acute and convalescent phases of COVID-19 were provided by collaborators in the United States, Italy and Spain. Where HLA class I and class II types were available, the types were taken from metadata supplied by the sample provider, not from assay-based typing. A de-identified subject ID, COVID-19 status, age in years and sex were almost always included in the sample metadata. The prospective study material was composed of cDNA or gDNA derived from T cells, B-cell-depleted T cells, or PBMCs. Deeply sampled blood TCRbeta repertoires from subjects exposed to, actively infected with, or recovered from COVID-19 were included in the dataset. Samples came from the ongoing ImmuneRACE study (first 160 participants) plus 1,254 subjects from 6 global collaborators. The repertoires were released in a freely available public database intended as a resource for research on the immune response to SARS-CoV-2. The research as a whole found: The amount of clinical and demographic metadata varied by source and participant and was provided uncurated.

V sheds 0 bases and J sheds 6 bases, leaving 11 bases between their ends. The germline V gene sets CDR1 to MNHEY and CDR2 to SVGAGI. The CDR3 spans 15 residues, from the cysteine through the phenylalanine. Only the CDR3 portion is preserved as DNA: 45 bases, with reading frame beginning at the first base. In its sample, this clone was seen once. Its antigen remains undetermined. No base quality values were provided; no much bigger clone lies one nucleotide off. The immunoSEQ Assay, a bias-controlled multiplex PCR, was used to amplify TCRbeta CDR3 regions from genomic DNA. Under the source paper's analysis protocol: The number of nucleated cells in each sample was estimated from the amplification of reference gene primers within the assay. To quantify the absolute abundance of each unique TCRbeta CDR3 rearrangement, sequence reads were collapsed and filtered. For each sample, productive Simpson clonality was calculated as the square root of Simpson's diversity index over productive rearrangements. Held by TCRdb, this immuneACCESS table contains in-frame sequences only and omits some clones. Under half of the omission traces to an unresolved V gene where checked; the cause of the rest is unknown. V and J calls and clone size follow that table, whereas D and trimming were derived from the DNA. The sample data list over 45,000 clones, and about 75% of these were observed just once. The ten largest clones capture roughly a fifth of the sample.

Whole blood was collected in K2EDTA tubes by collaborating institutions according to the institutions' own protocols. For TCRbeta analysis, collaborators shipped samples as frozen whole blood, isolated PBMCs, or DNA extracted from either of those sample types. This clonotype was sampled from a man aged 50 to 59 with active or convalescent COVID-19. The sample consisted of peripheral blood. The V gene is TRBV6-5 and the J gene is TRBJ1-4, with no reliable assignment of the D segment. The nucleotide sequence reads TGTGCCAGCAGTTACTCCTTGGGAGTTTATGAAAAACTGTTTTTT. It translates to CASSYSLGVYEKLFF.